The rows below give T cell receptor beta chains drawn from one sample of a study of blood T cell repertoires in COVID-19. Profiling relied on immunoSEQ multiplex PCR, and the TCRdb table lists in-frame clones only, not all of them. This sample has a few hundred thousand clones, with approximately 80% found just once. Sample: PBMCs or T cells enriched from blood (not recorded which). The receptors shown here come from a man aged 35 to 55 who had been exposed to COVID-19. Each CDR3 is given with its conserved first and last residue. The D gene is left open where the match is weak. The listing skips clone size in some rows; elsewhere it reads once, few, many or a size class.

CDR3 DNA: TGTGCCATCAGTGAGCTTCAACAGGGCAACTATGGCTACACCTTC; CDR3 protein: CAISELQQGNYGYTF; V gene: TRBV10-3; clone size: NA; J gene: TRBJ1-2; D gene: NA; CDR3 length: 15
CDR3 DNA: TGCGCCAGCAGCTTGGTTCCGGGGGTGAAAGATGGCTACACCTTC; CDR3 protein: CASSLVPGVKDGYTF; V gene: TRBV5-1; clone size: NA; J gene: TRBJ1-2; D gene: NA; CDR3 length: 15
CDR3 DNA: TGTGCCAGCAGCAGAAATCCATGGGAGCTGTTTTTT; CDR3 protein: CASSRNPWELFF; V gene: TRBV6-5; clone size: NA; J gene: TRBJ2-2; D gene: NA; CDR3 length: 12
CDR3 DNA: TGTGCCAGCAGTGGTACCGGGACAGGAGGCGAGACCCAGTACTTC; CDR3 protein: CASSGTGTGGETQYF; V gene: TRBV5-6; clone size: NA; J gene: TRBJ2-5; D gene: TRBD1; CDR3 length: 15
CDR3 DNA: TGCGCCAGCAGCCAAGGGAGGGGCCGGCGGAATCAGCCCCAGCATTTT; CDR3 protein: CASSQGRGRRNQPQHF; V gene: TRBV4-1; clone size: NA; J gene: TRBJ1-5; D gene: NA; CDR3 length: 16
CDR3 DNA: TGCGCCAGCAGCCTAGGGACAGAGTACGAGCAGTACTTC; CDR3 protein: CASSLGTEYEQYF; V gene: TRBV5-1; clone size: once; J gene: TRBJ2-7; D gene: TRBD1; CDR3 length: 13
CDR3 DNA: TGTGCCAGCAGTTCCCGAGGGGGAAACACCATATATTTT; CDR3 protein: CASSSRGGNTIYF; V gene: TRBV27; clone size: NA; J gene: TRBJ1-3; D gene: NA; CDR3 length: 13
CDR3 DNA: TGTGCCAGCAGCTTAGCTGGGACTAGCGGGAGTCGCGACGAGCAGTACTTC; CDR3 protein: CASSLAGTSGSRDEQYF; V gene: TRBV11-3; clone size: NA; J gene: TRBJ2-7; D gene: TRBD2; CDR3 length: 17
CDR3 DNA: TGTGCCAGCAGCTTCCTGGGCGTAAGCTCCTACAATGAGCAGTTCTTC; CDR3 protein: CASSFLGVSSYNEQFF; V gene: TRBV7-2; clone size: NA; J gene: TRBJ2-1; D gene: NA; CDR3 length: 16
CDR3 DNA: TGTGCCAGCAGTGGAAGGACAGAAAGTTACAATGAGCAGTTCTTC; CDR3 protein: CASSGRTESYNEQFF; V gene: TRBV25-1; clone size: NA; J gene: TRBJ2-1; D gene: NA; CDR3 length: 15
CDR3 DNA: TGCGCCAGCAGTCGGACAATTGGACGGTGGTGGCAATTTATTAACACTGAAGCTTTCTTT; CDR3 protein: CASSRTIGRWWQFINTEAFF; V gene: TRBV23-1; clone size: NA; J gene: TRBJ1-1; D gene: NA; CDR3 length: 20
CDR3 DNA: TGTGCCAGCAGTTTAGGTGTAGACTATGGCTACACCTTC; CDR3 protein: CASSLGVDYGYTF; V gene: TRBV12-3/TRBV12-4; clone size: NA; J gene: TRBJ1-2; D gene: NA; CDR3 length: 13
CDR3 DNA: TGTGCCAGCAGCTCTACAGACAGGTACACAGATACGCAGTATTTT; CDR3 protein: CASSSTDRYTDTQYF; V gene: TRBV11-1; clone size: NA; J gene: TRBJ2-3; D gene: NA; CDR3 length: 15
CDR3 DNA: TGTGCCATCAACCCAGCGGGAGGCTCCTACAATGAGCAGTTCTTC; CDR3 protein: CAINPAGGSYNEQFF; V gene: TRBV10-3; clone size: NA; J gene: TRBJ2-1; D gene: TRBD2; CDR3 length: 15
CDR3 DNA: TGTGCAAGTCGCTTGGTGGAGGGGTCTGGAGGCTACACCTTC; CDR3 protein: CASRLVEGSGGYTF; V gene: TRBV12-2; clone size: NA; J gene: TRBJ1-2; D gene: NA; CDR3 length: 14
CDR3 DNA: TGTGCCAGCAGTCAACAGGTTAACTATGGCTACACCTTC; CDR3 protein: CASSQQVNYGYTF; V gene: TRBV27; clone size: NA; J gene: TRBJ1-2; D gene: NA; CDR3 length: 13
CDR3 DNA: TGTGCCACCAGTCGGGACTCTGGGGCCAACGTCCTGACTTTC; CDR3 protein: CATSRDSGANVLTF; V gene: TRBV24-1; clone size: NA; J gene: TRBJ2-6; D gene: NA; CDR3 length: 14
CDR3 DNA: TGTGCCAGCAGCTTGCCGGGACTAGCGGGAGGCCGCGAGCAGTTCTTC; CDR3 protein: CASSLPGLAGGREQFF; V gene: TRBV5-4; clone size: NA; J gene: TRBJ2-1; D gene: TRBD2; CDR3 length: 16
CDR3 DNA: TGTGCCAGCAGCAAAGAGGGGACAGGGGGGTTCTTC; CDR3 protein: CASSKEGTGGFF; V gene: TRBV21-1; clone size: NA; J gene: TRBJ2-1; D gene: NA; CDR3 length: 12
CDR3 DNA: TGTGCCAGCAGCCCCGGGGACAGGATTTCCTATGGCTACACCTTC; CDR3 protein: CASSPGDRISYGYTF; V gene: TRBV7-3; clone size: NA; J gene: TRBJ1-2; D gene: TRBD1; CDR3 length: 15
CDR3 DNA: TGTGCCAGCAACACCCAGACCGGGACAGGGTGTCCGGAGAGGAGGAGGTTCACTGAAGCTTTCTTT; CDR3 protein: CASNTQTGTGCPERRRFTEAFF; V gene: TRBV21-1; clone size: NA; J gene: TRBJ1-1; D gene: NA; CDR3 length: 22
CDR3 DNA: TGTGCCAGCTCATACGGGACAGTCACAGATACGCAGTATTTT; CDR3 protein: CASSYGTVTDTQYF; V gene: TRBV18; clone size: NA; J gene: TRBJ2-3; D gene: TRBD1; CDR3 length: 14
CDR3 DNA: TGTGCCAGCAGCCGGGGAGGAGGGGGAAACACCATATATTTT; CDR3 protein: CASSRGGGGNTIYF; V gene: TRBV3-1/TRBV3-2; clone size: NA; J gene: TRBJ1-3; D gene: NA; CDR3 length: 14
CDR3 DNA: TGTGCCAGTATCGACAGGGGGCTTTCCCCTGGGCTGGACTACACCTTC; CDR3 protein: CASIDRGLSPGLDYTF; V gene: TRBV19; clone size: NA; J gene: TRBJ1-2; D gene: TRBD1; CDR3 length: 16
CDR3 DNA: TGTGCCAGCAGCCATGGACTCGGGGGCACTGAAGCTTTCTTT; CDR3 protein: CASSHGLGGTEAFF; V gene: TRBV3-1/TRBV3-2; clone size: NA; J gene: TRBJ1-1; D gene: NA; CDR3 length: 14
CDR3 DNA: TGCGCCAGCAGTTCTGATAGCTCCTACAATGAGCAGTTCTTC; CDR3 protein: CASSSDSSYNEQFF; V gene: TRBV5-1; clone size: once; J gene: TRBJ2-1; D gene: NA; CDR3 length: 14
CDR3 DNA: TGTGCCAGCAGTTACTCGATTCAGGGAGGGTCACCCCTCCACTTT; CDR3 protein: CASSYSIQGGSPLHF; V gene: TRBV6-5; clone size: few; J gene: TRBJ1-6; D gene: NA; CDR3 length: 15
CDR3 DNA: TGTGCCAGCAGGCAGCGGGAGGGCAGTTACGAGCAGTACTTC; CDR3 protein: CASRQREGSYEQYF; V gene: TRBV3-1/TRBV3-2; clone size: NA; J gene: TRBJ2-7; D gene: TRBD2; CDR3 length: 14
CDR3 DNA: TGTGCCAGCAGCTTAAGGGGCGGGACTAACTACGAGCAGTACTTC; CDR3 protein: CASSLRGGTNYEQYF; V gene: TRBV7-3; clone size: NA; J gene: TRBJ2-7; D gene: TRBD2; CDR3 length: 15
CDR3 DNA: TGCGCCAGCAGAAACACGACAGGGGGACCTAGCGGCTACACCTTC; CDR3 protein: CASRNTTGGPSGYTF; V gene: TRBV5-1; clone size: NA; J gene: TRBJ1-2; D gene: TRBD1; CDR3 length: 15
CDR3 DNA: TGTGCCAGCAGTGACTGGGGACAACTAACCTACGAGCAGTACTTC; CDR3 protein: CASSDWGQLTYEQYF; V gene: TRBV2; clone size: NA; J gene: TRBJ2-7; D gene: NA; CDR3 length: 15
CDR3 DNA: TGCAGCGCCAGGGAAAGCAATCAGCCCCAGCATTTT; CDR3 protein: CSARESNQPQHF; V gene: TRBV29-1; clone size: few; J gene: TRBJ1-5; D gene: NA; CDR3 length: 12
CDR3 DNA: TGTGCCAGCAGCTTAGCCCTCAAAGGACAGACCTATGGCTACACCTTC; CDR3 protein: CASSLALKGQTYGYTF; V gene: TRBV5-5; clone size: NA; J gene: TRBJ1-2; D gene: NA; CDR3 length: 16
CDR3 DNA: TGTGCCAGCATCGGACAGGGGTTCCCCGAGCAGTACTTC; CDR3 protein: CASIGQGFPEQYF; V gene: TRBV7-2; clone size: NA; J gene: TRBJ2-7; D gene: TRBD1; CDR3 length: 13
CDR3 DNA: TGTGCCACCTCCACAAACGAAGGGAGTGGCTACACCTTC; CDR3 protein: CATSTNEGSGYTF; V gene: TRBV24-1; clone size: NA; J gene: TRBJ1-2; D gene: NA; CDR3 length: 13
CDR3 DNA: TGTGCCAGCAGTTCCGAGACTAGCGGGAGAGACGAGCAGTACTTC; CDR3 protein: CASSSETSGRDEQYF; V gene: TRBV27; clone size: NA; J gene: TRBJ2-7; D gene: TRBD2; CDR3 length: 15
CDR3 DNA: TGTGCCAGCATGGAGCGGGAAGTTGCTGAGCAGTTCTTC; CDR3 protein: CASMEREVAEQFF; V gene: TRBV6-5; clone size: once; J gene: TRBJ2-1; D gene: TRBD2; CDR3 length: 13
CDR3 DNA: TGCGCCAGCAGCTTGGGAGCGGGAGGGCCTCTAAATGAGCAGTTCTTC; CDR3 protein: CASSLGAGGPLNEQFF; V gene: TRBV5-1; clone size: NA; J gene: TRBJ2-1; D gene: TRBD2; CDR3 length: 16
CDR3 DNA: TGTGCCAGCAGTGAACTTGCAGGGGCATACAATGAGCAGTTCTTC; CDR3 protein: CASSELAGAYNEQFF; V gene: TRBV6-1; clone size: once; J gene: TRBJ2-1; D gene: NA; CDR3 length: 15
CDR3 DNA: TGTGCCTGGAGTGCGACGTGGGGAACCCCCGGGGGTATCGGAGAGACCCAGTACTTC; CDR3 protein: CAWSATWGTPGGIGETQYF; V gene: TRBV30; clone size: NA; J gene: TRBJ2-5; D gene: NA; CDR3 length: 19
CDR3 DNA: TGTGCCAGCACCCCGACAGGGGAGGCTGGAAACACCATATATTTT; CDR3 protein: CASTPTGEAGNTIYF; V gene: TRBV7-6; clone size: NA; J gene: TRBJ1-3; D gene: TRBD1; CDR3 length: 15